This T cell receptor beta chain was sequenced in a study of blood T cell repertoires in COVID-19. Study-level background: The United States, Italy and Spain provided the acute and convalescent COVID-19 samples. Nucleic acid was either cDNA or gDNA, and it came from T cells, B-cell-depleted T cells, or PBMCs.

Original data processing: Reference gene primer amplification yielded estimated nucleated cell counts. Method: immunoSEQ multiplex PCR; TCRdb's copy keeps in-frame clones and lacks some. The V and J calls and clone size are taken from that table; D and trimming were inferred from the DNA. The sample lists some 180,000 clones, roughly 88% occurring once. Seattle enrolled patients during active infection and tracked them longitudinally. Input material: peripheral blood. This sequence was found in a woman in her thirties or forties with COVID-19, enrolled during active disease.

CDR3 sequence reads: CASSLGHRATGELFF. The CDR3 nucleotides read TGCGCCAGCAGTCTTGGACACCGAGCAACCGGGGAGCTGTTTTTT. This chain connects TRBV23-1 to TRBJ2-2; TRBD1 is a possible D gene (5 bases). TRBV23-1 is recorded as an ORF, its role being uncertain. V was trimmed by 4 bases and J by 5 bases, leaving 14 bases between them. The CDR3 length is 15 residues.